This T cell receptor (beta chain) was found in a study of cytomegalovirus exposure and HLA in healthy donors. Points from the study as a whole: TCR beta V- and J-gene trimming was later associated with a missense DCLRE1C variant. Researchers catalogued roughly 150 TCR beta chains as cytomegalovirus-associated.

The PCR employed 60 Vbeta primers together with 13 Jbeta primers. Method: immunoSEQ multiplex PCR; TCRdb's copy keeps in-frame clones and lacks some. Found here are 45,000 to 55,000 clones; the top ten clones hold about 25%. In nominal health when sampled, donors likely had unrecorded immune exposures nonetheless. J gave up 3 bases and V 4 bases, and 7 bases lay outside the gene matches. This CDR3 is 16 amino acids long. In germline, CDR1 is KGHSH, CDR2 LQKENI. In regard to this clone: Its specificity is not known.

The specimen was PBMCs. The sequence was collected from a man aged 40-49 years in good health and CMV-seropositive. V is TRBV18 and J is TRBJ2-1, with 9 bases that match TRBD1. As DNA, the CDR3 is TGTGCCAGCTCACGCCAGGGACAGGGTCTCTACAATGAGCAGTTCTTC. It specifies CASSRQGQGLYNEQFF.